This TCR beta chain was profiled in a study of T-cell reconstitution after alpha-beta-depleted transplantation in children (dated by TCRdb to 2016 to 2017). A note on the overall study: T-cell immune reconstitution after TCRalphabeta/CD19-depleted allogeneic hematopoietic cell transplantation in children was quantitatively tracked in the study by means of TCR repertoire profiling.

Here is what the overall study found, with its caveats: The apparently early recovery of alphabetaT-cell counts about two months after transplant reportedly depended on only several hundred rapidly expanded clones that came from non-depleted graft cells. Over the following months the frequencies of hyperexpanded clones went down, and after one year T-cell counts and TCRbeta diversity were mostly credited to newly produced T cells. In some patients, high TCRbeta diversity at day 60 was attributed to recipient T cells and intrathymic progenitors that had survived conditioning.

This clonotype was counted ten times or more. This clone's antigen is unknown. Base qualities are missing; no much larger clone stands one base away. This sample's treatment or condition label indicates: allogeneic hematopoietic cell transplantation with graft depleted of TCRalphabeta T cells and CD19 B cells. The transplant recipients were children given TCRalphabeta/CD19-depleted allogeneic hematopoietic cell grafts. Taken from cysteine to phenylalanine, the CDR3 has 12 residues. The entry retains the CDR3 DNA only, 36 bases that are in frame from base 1. Trimming takes 6 bases from V and 4 bases from J, and the germline ends sit 10 bases apart. Per the germline V gene, SQVTM is the CDR1 and ANQGSEA is the CDR2. Library generation was performed with PCR. Instrument used: Illumina HiSeq 2500. To normalize quantification of the TCRbeta repertoire, the TCR libraries were built with molecular barcoding that relied on unique molecular identifiers. TCRdb reprocessed the public reads (quality trimming at Q25 with fastp, clone calling with MiXCR) and kept in-frame beta chains. Merged by CDR3 protein, the rows form single entries marked with the most common genes and DNA. The sample records about a million distinct CDR3 sequences, about 29% of which are singletons. Roughly 30% of the sample lies in the top ten.

This sequence was found in a boy less than two years old who had a stem cell transplant for SCID, so the T cells may come from the graft donor. This specimen was PBMCs, mostly from graft donor cells, taken 360 days after TCRalphabeta/CD19-depleted stem cell transplant. The chain is made from TRBV29-1 and TRBJ2-1; the D gene is perhaps TRBD1, from 5 matching bases. The CDR3 loop reads CSVARQYNEQFF. The sequenced DNA is TGCAGCGTGGCCCGACAGTACAATGAGCAGTTCTTC.